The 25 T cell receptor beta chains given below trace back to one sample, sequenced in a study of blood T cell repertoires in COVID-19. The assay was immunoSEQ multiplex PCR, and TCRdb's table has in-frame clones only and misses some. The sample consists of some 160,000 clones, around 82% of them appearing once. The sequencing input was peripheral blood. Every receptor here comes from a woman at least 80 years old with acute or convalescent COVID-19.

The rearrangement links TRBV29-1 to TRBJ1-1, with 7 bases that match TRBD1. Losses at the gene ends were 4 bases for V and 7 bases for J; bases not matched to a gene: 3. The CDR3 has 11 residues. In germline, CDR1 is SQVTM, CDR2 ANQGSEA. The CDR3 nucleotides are TGCAGCGTTGGACAGGGATTTGAAGCTTTCTTT. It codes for CSVGQGFEAFF.

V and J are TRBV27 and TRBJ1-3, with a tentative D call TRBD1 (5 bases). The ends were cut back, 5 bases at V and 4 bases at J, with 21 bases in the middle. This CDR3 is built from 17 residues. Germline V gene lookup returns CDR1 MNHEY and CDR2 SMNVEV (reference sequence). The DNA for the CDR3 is TGTGCCAGCAGTAACGAACGGCAGGGCCGGTGGGGAAACACCATATATTTT. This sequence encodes CASSNERQGRWGNTIYF.

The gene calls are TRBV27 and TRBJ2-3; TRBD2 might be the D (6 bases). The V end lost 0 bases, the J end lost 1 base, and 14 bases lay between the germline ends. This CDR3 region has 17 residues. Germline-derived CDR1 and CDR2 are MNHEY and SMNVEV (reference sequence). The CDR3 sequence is CASSLSGELARTDTQYF. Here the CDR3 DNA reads TGTGCCAGCAGTTTATCGGGAGAACTAGCTCGCACAGATACGCAGTATTTT.

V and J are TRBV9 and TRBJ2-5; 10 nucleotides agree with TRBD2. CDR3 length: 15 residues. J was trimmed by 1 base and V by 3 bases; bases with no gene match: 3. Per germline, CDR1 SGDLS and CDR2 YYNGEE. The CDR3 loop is CASSGTSGGQETQYF. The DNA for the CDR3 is TGTGCCAGCAGCGGGACTAGCGGAGGCCAAGAGACCCAGTACTTC. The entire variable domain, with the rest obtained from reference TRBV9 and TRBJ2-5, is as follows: DSGVTQTPKHLITATGQRVTLRCSPRSGDLSVYWYQQSLDQGLQFLIQYYNGEERAKGNILERFSAQQFPDLHSELNLSSLELGDSALYFCASSGTSGGQETQYFGPGTRLLVL.

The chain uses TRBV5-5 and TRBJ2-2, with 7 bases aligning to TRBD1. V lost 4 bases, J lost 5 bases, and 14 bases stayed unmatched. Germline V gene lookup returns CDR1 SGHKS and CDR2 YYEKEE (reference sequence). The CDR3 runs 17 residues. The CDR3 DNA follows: TGTGCCAGCAGCGCGAATGACAGGGAAAGGCGGACCGGGGAGCTGTTTTTT. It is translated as CASSANDRERRTGELFF.

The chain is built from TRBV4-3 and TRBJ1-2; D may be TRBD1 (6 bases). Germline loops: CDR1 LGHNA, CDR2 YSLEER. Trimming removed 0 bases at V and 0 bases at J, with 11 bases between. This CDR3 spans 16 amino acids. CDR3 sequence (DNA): TGCGCCAGCAGCCAAGATGGGGGCAGAGCTAACTATGGCTACACCTTC. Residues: CASSQDGGRANYGYTF.

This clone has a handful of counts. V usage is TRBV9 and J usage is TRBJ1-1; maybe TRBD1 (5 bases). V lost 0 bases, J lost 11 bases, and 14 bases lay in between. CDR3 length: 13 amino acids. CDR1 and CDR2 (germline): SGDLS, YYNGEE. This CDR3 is CASSVVRGGEAFF. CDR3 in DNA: TGTGCCAGCAGCGTAGTGAGGGGAGGAGAGGCTTTCTTT.

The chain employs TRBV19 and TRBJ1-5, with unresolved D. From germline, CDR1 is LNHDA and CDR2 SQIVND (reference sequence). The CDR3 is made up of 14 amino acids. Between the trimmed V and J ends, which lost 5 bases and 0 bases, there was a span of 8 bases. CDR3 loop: CASSLTVSNQPQHF. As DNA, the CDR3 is TGTGCCAGTAGTCTTACAGTTAGCAATCAGCCCCAGCATTTT. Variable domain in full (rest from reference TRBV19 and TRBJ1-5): DGGITQSPKYLFRKEGQNVTLSCEQNLNHDAMYWYRQDPGQGLRLIYYSQIVNDFQKGDIAEGYSVSREKKESFPLTVTSAQKNPTAFYLCASSLTVSNQPQHFGDGTRLSIL.

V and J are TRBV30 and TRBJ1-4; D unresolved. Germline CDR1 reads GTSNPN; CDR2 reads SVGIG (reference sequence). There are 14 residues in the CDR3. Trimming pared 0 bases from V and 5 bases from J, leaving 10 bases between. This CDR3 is CAWSVYSSNEKLFF. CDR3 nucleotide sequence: TGTGCCTGGAGTGTATACAGTTCCAATGAAAAACTGTTTTTT. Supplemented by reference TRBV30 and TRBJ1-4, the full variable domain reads SQTIHQWPATLVQPVGSPLSLECTVEGTSNPNLYWYRQAAGRGLQLLFYSVGIGQISSEVPQNLSASRPQDRQFILSSKKLLLSDSGFYLCAWSVYSSNEKLFFGSGTQLSVL.

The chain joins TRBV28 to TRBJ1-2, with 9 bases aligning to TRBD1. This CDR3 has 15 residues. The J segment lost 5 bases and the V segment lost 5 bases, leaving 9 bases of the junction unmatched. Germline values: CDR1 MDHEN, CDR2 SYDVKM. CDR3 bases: TGTGCCAGCAGTCACAGGGGGCGCGGCCCTTATGGCTACACCTTC. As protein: CASSHRGRGPYGYTF.

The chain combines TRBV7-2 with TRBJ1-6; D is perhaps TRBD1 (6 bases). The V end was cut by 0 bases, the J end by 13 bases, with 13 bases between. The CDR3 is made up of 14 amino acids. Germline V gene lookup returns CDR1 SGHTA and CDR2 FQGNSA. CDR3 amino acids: CASSLAGQGSPLHF. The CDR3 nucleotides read TGTGCCAGCAGCTTAGCGGGCCAGGGGTCCCCCCTCCACTTT.

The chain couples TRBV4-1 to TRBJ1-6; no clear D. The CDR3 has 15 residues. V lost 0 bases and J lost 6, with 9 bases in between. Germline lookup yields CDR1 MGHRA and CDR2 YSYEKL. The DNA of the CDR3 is TGCGCCAGCAGCCAAGAACCCGGGGTTAATTCACCCCTCCACTTT. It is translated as CASSQEPGVNSPLHF.

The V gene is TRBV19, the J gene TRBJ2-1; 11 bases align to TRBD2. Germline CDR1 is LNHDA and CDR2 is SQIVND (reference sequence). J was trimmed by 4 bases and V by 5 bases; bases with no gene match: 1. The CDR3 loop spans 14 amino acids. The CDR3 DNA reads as TGTGCCAGTAGTGGGACTAGCGGATACAATGAGCAGTTCTTC. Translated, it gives CASSGTSGYNEQFF.

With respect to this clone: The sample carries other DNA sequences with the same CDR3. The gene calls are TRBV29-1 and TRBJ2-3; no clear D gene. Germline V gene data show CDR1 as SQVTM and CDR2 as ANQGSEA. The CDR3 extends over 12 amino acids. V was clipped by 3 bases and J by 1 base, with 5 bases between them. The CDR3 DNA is TGCAGCGTTGATCGGGGCACAGATACGCAGTATTTT. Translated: CSVDRGTDTQYF.

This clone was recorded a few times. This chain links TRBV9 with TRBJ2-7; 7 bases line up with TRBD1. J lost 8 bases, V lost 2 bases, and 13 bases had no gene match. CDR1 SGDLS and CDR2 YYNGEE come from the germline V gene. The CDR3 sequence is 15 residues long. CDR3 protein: CASSVDPGQPNKQYF. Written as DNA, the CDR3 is TGTGCCAGCAGCGTGGATCCGGGACAGCCAAACAAGCAGTACTTC.

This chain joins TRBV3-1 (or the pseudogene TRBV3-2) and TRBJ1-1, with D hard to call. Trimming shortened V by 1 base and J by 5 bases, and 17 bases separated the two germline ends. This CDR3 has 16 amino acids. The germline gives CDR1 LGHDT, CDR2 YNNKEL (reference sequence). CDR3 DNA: TGTGCCAGCAGCCAAGTTCGAGGGAGGGCCGGGACTGAAGCTTTCTTT. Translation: CASSQVRGRAGTEAFF.

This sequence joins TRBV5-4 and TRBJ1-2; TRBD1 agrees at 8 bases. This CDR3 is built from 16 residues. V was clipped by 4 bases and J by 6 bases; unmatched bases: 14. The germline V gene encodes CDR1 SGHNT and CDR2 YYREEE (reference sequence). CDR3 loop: CASSPATKTGAHGYTF. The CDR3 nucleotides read TGTGCCAGCAGCCCCGCCACTAAGACAGGGGCCCATGGCTACACCTTC.

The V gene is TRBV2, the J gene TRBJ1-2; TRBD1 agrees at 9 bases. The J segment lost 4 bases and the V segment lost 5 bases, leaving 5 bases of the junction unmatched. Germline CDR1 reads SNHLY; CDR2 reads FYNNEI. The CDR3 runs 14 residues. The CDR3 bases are TGTGCCAGCAGTCAAACAGGGGGCCTCTATGGCTACACCTTC. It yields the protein CASSQTGGLYGYTF. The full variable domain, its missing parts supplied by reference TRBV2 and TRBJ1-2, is EPEVTQTPSHQVTQMGQEVILRCVPISNHLYFYWYRQILGQKVEFLVSFYNNEISEKSEIFDDQFSVERPDGSNFTLKIRSTKLEDSAMYFCASSQTGGLYGYTFGSGTRLTVV.

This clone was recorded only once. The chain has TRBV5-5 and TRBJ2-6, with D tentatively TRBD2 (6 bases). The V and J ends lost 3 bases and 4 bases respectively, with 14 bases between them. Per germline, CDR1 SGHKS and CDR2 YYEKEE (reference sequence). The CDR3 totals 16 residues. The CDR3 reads CASSWDWGGGANVLTF. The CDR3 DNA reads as TGTGCCAGCAGCTGGGATTGGGGAGGCGGGGCCAACGTCCTGACTTTC.

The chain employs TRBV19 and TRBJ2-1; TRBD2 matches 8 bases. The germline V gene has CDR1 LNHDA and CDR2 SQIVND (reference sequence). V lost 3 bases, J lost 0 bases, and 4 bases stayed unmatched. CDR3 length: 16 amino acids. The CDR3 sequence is CASSITSGSSYNEQFF. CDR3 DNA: TGTGCCAGTAGTATTACAAGCGGGAGCTCCTACAATGAGCAGTTCTTC. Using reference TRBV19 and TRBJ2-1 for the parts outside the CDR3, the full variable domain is DGGITQSPKYLFRKEGQNVTLSCEQNLNHDAMYWYRQDPGQGLRLIYYSQIVNDFQKGDIAEGYSVSREKKESFPLTVTSAQKNPTAFYLCASSITSGSSYNEQFFGPGTRLTVL.

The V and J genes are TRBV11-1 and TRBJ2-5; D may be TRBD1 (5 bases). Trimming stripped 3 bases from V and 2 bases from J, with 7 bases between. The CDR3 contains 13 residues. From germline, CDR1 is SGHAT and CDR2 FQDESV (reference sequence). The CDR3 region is CASSFGQQETQYF. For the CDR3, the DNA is TGTGCCAGCAGCTTCGGACAACAAGAGACCCAGTACTTC.

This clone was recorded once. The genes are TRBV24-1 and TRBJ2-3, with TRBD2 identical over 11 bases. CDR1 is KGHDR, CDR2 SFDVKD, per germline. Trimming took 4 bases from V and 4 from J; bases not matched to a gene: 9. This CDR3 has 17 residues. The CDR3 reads CATSDPGRTSGSDTQYF. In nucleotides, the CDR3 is TGTGCCACCAGTGACCCTGGTAGGACTAGCGGGTCAGATACGCAGTATTTT.

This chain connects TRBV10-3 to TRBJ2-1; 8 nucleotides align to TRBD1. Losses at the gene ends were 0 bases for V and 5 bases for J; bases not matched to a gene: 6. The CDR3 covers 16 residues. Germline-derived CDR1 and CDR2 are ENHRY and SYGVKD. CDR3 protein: CAISESTGAPNNEQFF. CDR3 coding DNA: TGTGCCATCAGTGAGTCGACAGGGGCTCCTAACAATGAGCAGTTCTTC.

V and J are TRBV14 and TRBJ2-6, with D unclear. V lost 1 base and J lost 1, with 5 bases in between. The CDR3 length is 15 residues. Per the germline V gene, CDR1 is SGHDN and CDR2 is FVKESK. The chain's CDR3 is CASSQVTSGANVLTF. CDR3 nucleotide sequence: TGTGCCAGCAGCCAAGTCACTTCTGGGGCCAACGTCCTGACTTTC. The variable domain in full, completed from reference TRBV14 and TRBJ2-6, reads EAGVTQFPSHSVIEKGQTVTLRCDPISGHDNLYWYRRVMGKEIKFLLHFVKESKQDESGMPNNRFLAERTGGTYSTLKVQPAELEDSGVYFCASSQVTSGANVLTFGAGSRLTVL.

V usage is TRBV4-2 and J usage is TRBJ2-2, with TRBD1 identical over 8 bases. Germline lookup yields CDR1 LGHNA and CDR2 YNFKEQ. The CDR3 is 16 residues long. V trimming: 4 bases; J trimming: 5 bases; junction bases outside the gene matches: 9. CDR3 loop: CASSLWTGTETGELFF. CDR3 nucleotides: TGTGCCAGCAGCCTTTGGACAGGGACTGAGACCGGGGAGCTGTTTTTT.